The present T cell receptor beta chain was sequenced within a study of beta chain features in type 1 diabetes. Whole-study results and caveats: Type 1 diabetes patients had TCRB CDR3s that were shorter (moderately but significantly so) in all four CD4+ subsets. VDJ junctions from type 1 diabetes patients carried fewer insertions and larger deletions.

Sequenced material consisted of expressed TCRB transcripts (all of the isolated RNA was reverse transcribed). The table came from immunoSEQ multiplex PCR; TCRdb's copy has only in-frame clones and leaves some out. The sample lists 240,000 or so clones; roughly 13% were seen once. On this clone: What it binds is not known.

There are 15 residues in the CDR3. Unmatched junction bases numbered 9, after V lost 0 bases and J lost 5 bases. The germline gives CDR1 GTSNPN, CDR2 SVGIG (reference sequence). The specimen was naive CD4+ T cells from blood. The sequence came from a young man with type 1 diabetes. V is TRBV30 and J is TRBJ2-5, with 7 bases aligning to TRBD1. DNA of the CDR3: TGTGCCTGGAGTGTAAGGGGGCAGGGGTTGGAGACCCAGTACTTC. Translating gives CAWSVRGQGLETQYF. Combining the CDR3 with reference TRBV30 and TRBJ2-5 gives the whole variable domain SQTIHQWPATLVQPVGSPLSLECTVEGTSNPNLYWYRQAAGRGLQLLFYSVGIGQISSEVPQNLSASRPQDRQFILSSKKLLLSDSGFYLCAWSVRGQGLETQYFGPGTRLLVL.